This TCR beta chain was retrieved from a study of shared clonotypes between healthy human individuals. Whole-study findings and limits: With a handful of donors compared, approximately 5% of naive CD4 clonotypes were shared.

Trimming stripped 3 bases from V and 8 bases from J, with 19 bases between. Germline CDR1 reads LNHDA; CDR2 reads SQIVND (reference sequence). This CDR3 has 16 amino acids. Libraries were prepared by immunoSEQ multiplex PCR; TCRdb keeps only in-frame clonotypes and omits some of them. The sample contains 1.4 million to 1.5 million clones, roughly 95% of which appear only once. CD4+ cells were split into CD45RA+ naive and CD45RA-negative memory subsets. As concerns this clone: The antigen is undetermined.

The chain is built from TRBV19 and TRBJ1-4; possibly TRBD1 for D (5 bases). This receptor was identified in a man aged 25 to 40 in good health. The sequenced material came from naive CD4+ T cells sorted from blood. Indicated subset: CD45RA+ positively selected. This CDR3 is CASSMGGSGLAEKLFF. For the CDR3, the DNA is TGTGCCAGTAGTATGGGGGGGAGCGGACTGGCGGAAAAACTGTTTTTT.